The 23 T cell receptor beta chains in this list originate from one sample, sequenced in a study of T cell responses to AZD1222 COVID-19 vaccine. Sequenced by immunoSEQ multiplex PCR; TCRdb stores in-frame clones only, minus some. This table has tens of thousands of clones, 75% to 90% appearing once. This material consisted of peripheral blood, taken on day 0 of AZD1222 vaccination. The receptors stem from an adult in good health.

V is TRBV3-1 (or the pseudogene TRBV3-2) and J is TRBJ1-3; 10 bases are shared with TRBD1. There are 15 residues in the CDR3. Trimming took 5 bases from V and 3 from J; bases not matched to a gene: 4. CDR1 is LGHDT, CDR2 YNNKEL, per germline (reference sequence). CDR3 in DNA: TGTGCCAGCAGCTGGACAGGGGGGGATGGAAACACCATATATTTT. Its protein product is CASSWTGGDGNTIYF.

The V gene is TRBV6-5, the J gene TRBJ1-6, with 11 nucleotides matching TRBD1. Germline values: CDR1 MNHEY, CDR2 SVGAGI. The CDR3 consists of 15 residues. Trimming cost V 6 bases and J 10 bases; bases outside gene matches: 8. The CDR3 DNA follows: TGTGCCAGCAGCCTCCTGGGACAGGGGGGATCACCCCTCCACTTT. Its translation is CASSLLGQGGSPLHF.

V gene TRBV2 combines with J gene TRBJ2-1; TRBD1 aligns across 7 bases. The V segment lost 6 bases and the J segment 14 bases; nucleotides outside the gene matches: 16. The CDR3 length is 14 residues. Germline CDR1 reads SNHLY; CDR2 reads FYNNEI. CDR3 coding DNA: TGTGCCAGCAGCGGGCTCCTCACAGGGGACAGCAAGTTCTTC. Protein: CASSGLLTGDSKFF.

This rearrangement joins TRBV5-6 to TRBJ2-2; D is ambiguous. V was pared by 5 bases and J by 5 bases, with 10 bases between. CDR1 and CDR2 from the germline V gene are SGHDT and YYEEEE. The CDR3 spans 13 residues. CDR3 amino acids: CASSSSWTGELFF. The CDR3 bases are TGTGCCAGCAGTTCCAGCTGGACCGGGGAGCTGTTTTTT. The entire variable domain, with the rest obtained from reference TRBV5-6 and TRBJ2-2, is as follows: DAGVTQSPTHLIKTRGQQVTLRCSPKSGHDTVSWYQQALGQGPQFIFQYYEEEERQRGNFPDRFSGHQFPNYSSELNVNALLLGDSALYLCASSSSWTGELFFGEGSRLTVL.

This chain uses TRBV3-1 (or the pseudogene TRBV3-2) with TRBJ2-2; no firm D call. The length of the CDR3 is 12 residues. Trimming took 4 bases from V and 7 from J, leaving 7 bases between them. In germline, CDR1 is LGHDT, CDR2 YNNKEL (reference sequence). In DNA form, the CDR3 reads TGTGCCAGCAGCCGTGTTCTCGGGGAGCTGTTTTTT. It codes for CASSRVLGELFF.

The chain recombines TRBV3-1 (or the pseudogene TRBV3-2) with TRBJ2-7; 15 bases are a match to TRBD2. V gave up 4 bases and J gave up 1 base; unmatched junction bases: 2. This CDR3 has 16 residues. Per the germline V gene, CDR1 is LGHDT and CDR2 is YNNKEL (reference sequence). The CDR3 loop reads CASSPGTSGGSYEQYF. CDR3 nucleotide sequence: TGTGCCAGCAGCCCCGGGACTAGCGGGGGGTCCTACGAGCAGTACTTC.

The chain joins TRBV6-4 to TRBJ2-2, with D hard to call. The CDR3 contains 14 residues. V was shortened by 4 bases and J by 4 bases, with 10 bases between the two germline ends. Per germline, CDR1 MRHNA and CDR2 SNTAGT. CDR3 amino acids: CASSVLVFTGELFF. CDR3 sequence (DNA): TGTGCCAGCAGTGTCTTAGTATTCACCGGGGAGCTGTTTTTT.

The CDR3 nucleotides are TGTGCCAGCAGCTTAGTAGGAGAAACCACAGATACGCAGTATTTT. Translating gives CASSLVGETTDTQYF. The J gene is TRBJ2-3, the V gene TRBV7-2; D not resolved. CDR3 size: 15 residues. The germline V gene has CDR1 SGHTA and CDR2 FQGNSA. Trimming stripped 1 base from V and 2 bases from J, with 10 bases between.

This chain links TRBV9 with TRBJ2-1, with 9 bases fitting TRBD2. CDR3 length equals 17 residues. Germline-derived CDR1 and CDR2 are SGDLS and YYNGEE. Germline trimming cut 0 bases from V and 6 bases from J; bases unmatched to any gene: 10. Written as DNA, the CDR3 is TGTGCCAGCAGCGTAGCTAGCGGGGTCGGGCCCCCCAATGAGCAGTTCTTC. It is translated as CASSVASGVGPPNEQFF.

This sequence joins TRBV29-1 and TRBJ1-2; 8 nucleotides line up with TRBD1. This CDR3 spans 14 amino acids. The germline CDR1 and CDR2 sequences are SQVTM and ANQGSEA. V trimming: 5 bases; J trimming: 6 bases; junction bases outside the gene matches: 11. DNA for the CDR3: TGCAGCGTTAGACCGGGACAGGCTATGCATGGCTACACCTTC. Amino acid sequence: CSVRPGQAMHGYTF.

This chain links TRBV9 with TRBJ2-3; TRBD2 agrees at 7 bases. Germline V lookup: CDR1 SGDLS, CDR2 YYNGEE. This CDR3 region has 15 residues. V was clipped by 0 bases and J by 4 bases; unmatched bases: 5. The CDR3 loop is CASSVVGTTADTQYF. The CDR3 coding sequence is TGTGCCAGCAGCGTAGTTGGGACTACTGCAGATACGCAGTATTTT.

This chain connects TRBV18 to TRBJ2-1; 9 bases line up with TRBD1. The germline gives CDR1 KGHSH, CDR2 LQKENI. V was clipped by 3 bases and J by 9 bases; unmatched bases: 6. This CDR3 has 14 residues. The chain's CDR3 is CASSPGTGSPEQFF. The CDR3 coding sequence is TGTGCCAGCTCACCCGGGACAGGGAGTCCTGAGCAGTTCTTC.

CDR3 amino acids: CASRPILASGELFF. The CDR3 nucleotides read TGTGCCAGCAGACCAATTCTAGCAAGCGGGGAGCTGTTTTTT. The chain couples TRBV6-5 to TRBJ2-2, with D perhaps matching TRBD2 (5 bases). Trimming left V 6 bases short and J 7 bases short, with 15 bases between. Germline V gives CDR1 MNHEY, CDR2 SVGAGI. CDR3 length equals 14 residues.

The sample holds a few counts of this clone. V is TRBV12-3 or TRBV12-4 and J is TRBJ1-2; 9 bases map to TRBD1. The CDR3 runs 12 residues. Unmatched junction bases numbered 1, after V lost 7 bases and J lost 4 bases. CDR3 bases: TGTGCCAGCACGACAGGGGGCTATGGCTACACCTTC. This translates into CASTTGGYGYTF.

The rearrangement links TRBV5-1 to TRBJ2-5; 8 nucleotides agree with TRBD2. Trimming at V came to 7 bases and at J to 4 bases, leaving 6 bases not matched to a gene. The V gene's germline CDR1 is SGHRS and CDR2 YFSETQ. This CDR3 is 13 amino acids long. As DNA, the CDR3 is TGCGCCAGCTCGTGGACTAGCCGAGAGACCCAGTACTTC. This translates into CASSWTSRETQYF.

The chain couples TRBV2 to TRBJ2-2; D may be TRBD1 or TRBD2 (7 bases each). This CDR3 contains 16 residues. Germline V gene sequence: CDR1 SNHLY, CDR2 FYNNEI. V lost 4 bases and J lost 7, with 19 bases in between. DNA of the CDR3: TGTGCCAGCAGTGTTTCCCTACAGGGGAGGGGCGGGGAGCTGTTTTTT. This encodes CASSVSLQGRGGELFF.

The chain has TRBV4-2 and TRBJ2-2, with a weak D call TRBD1 (6 bases). This CDR3 has 14 amino acids. The V and J ends lost 0 bases and 6 bases respectively, with 8 bases between them. Germline assignment: CDR1 LGHNA and CDR2 YNFKEQ. The CDR3 sequence is CASSQDAGAGELFF. DNA for the CDR3: TGTGCCAGCAGCCAAGATGCAGGGGCCGGGGAGCTGTTTTTT.

The genes are TRBV4-2 and TRBJ2-7, with D perhaps matching TRBD2 (7 bases). The CDR3 contains 18 residues. The V gene lost 0 bases and the J gene lost 3 bases, with 21 bases spanning the gap. Germline CDR1 reads LGHNA; CDR2 reads YNFKEQ. CDR3 in amino acids: CASSQDMGGPIEFYEQYF. CDR3 DNA: TGTGCCAGCAGCCAAGATATGGGGGGGCCCATCGAATTCTACGAGCAGTACTTC.

V usage is TRBV14 and J usage is TRBJ2-1, with D possibly matching TRBD1 (5 bases). V shed 3 bases and J shed 8 bases, with 14 bases lying between them. Germline assignment: CDR1 SGHDN and CDR2 FVKESK. This CDR3 spans 14 amino acids. CDR3 sequence: CASSQYHRLDEQFF. CDR3 DNA sequence: TGTGCCAGCAGCCAGTACCACAGGTTGGATGAGCAGTTCTTC.

This clone is a singleton in its sample. The gene calls are TRBV28 and TRBJ2-7; D gene uncertain. The germline V and J ends were trimmed by 5 bases and 4 bases, with 18 bases remaining between them. The CDR3 sequence is 15 residues long. The germline CDR1 and CDR2 sequences are MDHEN and SYDVKM. This chain's CDR3 is CASSPLLSNKYEQYF. The CDR3 coding sequence is TGTGCCAGCAGTCCTCTACTCTCCAACAAATACGAGCAGTACTTC.

The chain employs TRBV29-1 and TRBJ2-1; D remains ambiguous. CDR3 length equals 15 residues. V was cut by 4 bases and J by 0 bases, with 13 bases left in between. CDR1 and CDR2 from the germline V gene are SQVTM and ANQGSEA. CDR3 region: CSVAGDLSSYNEQFF. CDR3 bases: TGCAGCGTTGCCGGAGACCTTAGCTCCTACAATGAGCAGTTCTTC.

The rearrangement links TRBV27 to TRBJ2-1; D gene uncertain. CDR1 is MNHEY, CDR2 SMNVEV, per germline (reference sequence). V shed 5 bases and J shed 8 bases, with 13 bases lying between them. This CDR3 contains 13 residues. The CDR3 nucleotides read TGTGCCAGCAGTATTTCCGGTAGCCATGAGCAGTTCTTC. Encoded protein: CASSISGSHEQFF.

This clone was seen only once. This rearrangement joins TRBV19 to TRBJ1-5, with 8 bases fitting TRBD1. This CDR3 is 16 amino acids long. Trimming at V came to 8 bases and at J to 5 bases, leaving 14 bases not matched to a gene. The V gene's germline CDR1 is LNHDA and CDR2 SQIVND (reference sequence). The CDR3 DNA sequence: TGTGCCAGTTCCGACCGGACAGGGATTAGAGATCAGCCCCAGCATTTT. Protein product: CASSDRTGIRDQPQHF.